Following are 4 T cell receptor beta chains from one sample sequenced in a study of Ad26.COV2.S vaccination and SARS-CoV-2 variants. This table comes from immunoSEQ multiplex PCR, and its TCRdb copy is limited to in-frame clones, with some not included. The data hold 250,000 or so clones, with roughly 85% observed a single time. Treatment indicated: roughly 18 received Ad26.COV2.S at low or high dose, single or two shots; about 5 received placebo; per-sample allocation not given. All samples were drawn on day 63, counting from the first vaccine or placebo injection. The sample was peripheral blood, taken in a trial of Ad26.COV2.S vaccine versus placebo. These receptors all stem from a person aged 18-65 years who received the Ad26.COV2.S COVID-19 vaccine or a placebo.

The V and J genes are TRBV5-6 and TRBJ1-5; a possible D gene is TRBD1 (5 bases). V lost 3 bases to trimming and J lost 0 bases, with 7 bases between them. CDR3 size: 14 residues. Germline V gene data show CDR1 as SGHDT and CDR2 as YYEEEE. CDR3 in amino acids: CASSYRYSNQPQHF. CDR3 bases: TGTGCCAGCAGCTACAGGTATAGCAATCAGCCCCAGCATTTT.

Note on this clone: At the DNA level, this CDR3 is encoded by other sequences in the same sample as well. This chain uses TRBV27 with TRBJ1-1; D is unresolved. This CDR3 comprises 13 residues. With 2 bases removed from V and 2 bases from J, the gap between germline ends came to 6 bases. The germline CDR1 and CDR2 sequences are MNHEY and SMNVEV (reference sequence). The CDR3 nucleotides read TGTGCCAGCAGTTTAACGGAAAACACTGAAGCTTTCTTT. It is translated as CASSLTENTEAFF.

The chain combines TRBV19 with TRBJ1-2; TRBD1 matches at 9 bases. Germline V gives CDR1 LNHDA, CDR2 SQIVND (reference sequence). The V gene end was trimmed by 9 bases and the J gene end by 4 bases; junction bases not matched to a gene: 6. The CDR3 contains 13 residues. In DNA, the CDR3 is TGTGCCAGCCAAGGACAGGGGAGCTATGGCTACACCTTC. It translates to CASQGQGSYGYTF.

V gene TRBV6-2 or TRBV6-3 combines with J gene TRBJ2-7; D ambiguous. The germline CDR1 and CDR2 sequences are MNHEY and SVGEGT. V lost 4 bases and J 0 bases, leaving 10 bases between the germline ends. This CDR3 has 14 residues. For the CDR3, the DNA is TGTGCCAGCAGTTTTAGGTACAGCTCCTACGAGCAGTACGTC. It is translated as CASSFRYSSYEQYV.